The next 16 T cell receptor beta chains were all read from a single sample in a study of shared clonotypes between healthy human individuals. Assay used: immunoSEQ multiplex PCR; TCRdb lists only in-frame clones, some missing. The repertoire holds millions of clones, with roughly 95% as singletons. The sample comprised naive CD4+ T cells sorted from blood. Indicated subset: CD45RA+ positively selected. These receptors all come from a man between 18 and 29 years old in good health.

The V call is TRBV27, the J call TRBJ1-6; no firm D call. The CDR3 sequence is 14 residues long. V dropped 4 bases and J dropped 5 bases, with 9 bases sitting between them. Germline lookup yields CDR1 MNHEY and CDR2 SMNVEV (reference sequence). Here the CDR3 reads CASSYKEDNSPLHF. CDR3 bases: TGTGCCAGCAGTTACAAGGAAGATAATTCACCCCTCCACTTT.

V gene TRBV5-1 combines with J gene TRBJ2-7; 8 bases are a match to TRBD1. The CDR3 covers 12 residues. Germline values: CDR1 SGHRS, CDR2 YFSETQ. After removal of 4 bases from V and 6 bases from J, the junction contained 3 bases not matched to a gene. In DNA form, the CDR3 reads TGCGCCAGCAGCATCGACAGGGGCGAGCAGTACTTC. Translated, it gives CASSIDRGEQYF.

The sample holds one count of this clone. The DNA for the CDR3 is TGTGCCAGCAGCTTTACTAGCTACGAGCAGTACTTC. Translated: CASSFTSYEQYF. The J gene is TRBJ2-7, the V gene TRBV7-2; possible D gene TRBD2, 5 bases. With 3 bases removed from V and 3 bases from J, the gap between germline ends came to 6 bases. The germline V gene encodes CDR1 SGHTA and CDR2 FQGNSA. CDR3 length equals 12 residues.

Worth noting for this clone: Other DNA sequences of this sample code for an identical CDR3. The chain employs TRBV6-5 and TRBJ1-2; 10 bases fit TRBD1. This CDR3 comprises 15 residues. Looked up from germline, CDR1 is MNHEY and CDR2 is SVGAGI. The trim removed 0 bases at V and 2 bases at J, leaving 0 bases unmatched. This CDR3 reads CASSYSGQGNYGYTF. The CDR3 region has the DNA TGTGCCAGCAGTTACTCGGGACAGGGGAACTATGGCTACACCTTC.

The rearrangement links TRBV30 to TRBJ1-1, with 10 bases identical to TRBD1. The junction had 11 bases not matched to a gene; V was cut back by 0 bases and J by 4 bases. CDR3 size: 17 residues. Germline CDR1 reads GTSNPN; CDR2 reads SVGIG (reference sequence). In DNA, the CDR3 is TGTGCCTGGAGTGTACCCCTCCGGACAGGGGGAGGCACTGAAGCTTTCTTT. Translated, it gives CAWSVPLRTGGGTEAFF.

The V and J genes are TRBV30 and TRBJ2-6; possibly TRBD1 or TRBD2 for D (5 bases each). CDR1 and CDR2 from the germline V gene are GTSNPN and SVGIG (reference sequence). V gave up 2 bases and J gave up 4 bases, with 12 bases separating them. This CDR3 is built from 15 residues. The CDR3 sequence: CAWSWVGTGANVLTF. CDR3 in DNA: TGTGCCTGGAGTTGGGTAGGGACCGGGGCCAACGTCCTGACTTTC.

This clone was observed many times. The CDR3: CASSEAGLYGYTF. The DNA for the CDR3 is TGTGCCAGCAGTGAAGCAGGCCTCTATGGCTACACCTTC. V and J are TRBV2 and TRBJ1-2; D remains unclear. Trimming took off 0 bases at V and 4 bases at J, with 6 bases between the two ends. CDR3 length: 13 amino acids. CDR1 SNHLY and CDR2 FYNNEI come from the germline V gene. Variable domain in full (rest from reference TRBV2 and TRBJ1-2): EPEVTQTPSHQVTQMGQEVILRCVPISNHLYFYWYRQILGQKVEFLVSFYNNEISEKSEIFDDQFSVERPDGSNFTLKIRSTKLEDSAMYFCASSEAGLYGYTFGSGTRLTVV.

The CDR3, as DNA: TGTGCCGGGTCAGGGTCCCTCCACTATGGCTACACCTTC. Protein product: CAGSGSLHYGYTF. This chain uses TRBV28 with TRBJ1-2; TRBD1 might be the D (5 bases). Deletions cut 11 bases from V and 3 bases from J, with 16 bases between. Germline assignment: CDR1 MDHEN and CDR2 SYDVKM. This CDR3 spans 13 amino acids.

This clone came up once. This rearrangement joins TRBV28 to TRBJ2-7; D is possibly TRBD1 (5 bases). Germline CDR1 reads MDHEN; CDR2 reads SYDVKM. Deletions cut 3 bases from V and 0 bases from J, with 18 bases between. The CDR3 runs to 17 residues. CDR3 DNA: TGTGCCAGCAGTTTCATTCCCGGCAGGGTGGGCTCCTACGAGCAGTACTTC. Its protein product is CASSFIPGRVGSYEQYF.

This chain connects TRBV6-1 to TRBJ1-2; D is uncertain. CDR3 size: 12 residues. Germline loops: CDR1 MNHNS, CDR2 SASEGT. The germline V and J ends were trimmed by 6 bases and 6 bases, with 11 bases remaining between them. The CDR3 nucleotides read TGTGCCAGCAGACGGACGGCGGATGGCTACACCTTC. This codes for CASRRTADGYTF.

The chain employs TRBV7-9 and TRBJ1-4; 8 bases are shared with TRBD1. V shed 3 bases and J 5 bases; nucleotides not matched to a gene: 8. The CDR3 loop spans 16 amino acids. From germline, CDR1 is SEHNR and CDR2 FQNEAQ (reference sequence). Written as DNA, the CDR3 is TGTGCCAGCAGCTTGGGACAGGCCCCTTTAAATGAAAAACTGTTTTTT. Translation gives CASSLGQAPLNEKLFF.

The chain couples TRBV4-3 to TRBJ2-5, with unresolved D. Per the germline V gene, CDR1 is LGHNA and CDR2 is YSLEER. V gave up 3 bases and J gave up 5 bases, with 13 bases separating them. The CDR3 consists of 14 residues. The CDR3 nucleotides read TGCGCCAGCAGCCATGGGGTCGCATCGGAGACCCAGTACTTC. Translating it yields CASSHGVASETQYF.

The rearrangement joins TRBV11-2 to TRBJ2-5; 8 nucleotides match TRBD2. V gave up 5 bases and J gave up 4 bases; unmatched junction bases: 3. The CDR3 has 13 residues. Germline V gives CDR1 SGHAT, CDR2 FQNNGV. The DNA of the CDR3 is TGTGCCAGCAGCACGGGACTAGTAGAGACCCAGTACTTC. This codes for CASSTGLVETQYF. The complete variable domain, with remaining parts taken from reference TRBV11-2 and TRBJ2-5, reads EAGVAQSPRYKIIEKRQSVAFWCNPISGHATLYWYQQILGQGPKLLIQFQNNGVVDDSQLPKDRFSAERLKGVDSTLKIQPAKLEDSAVYLCASSTGLVETQYFGPGTRLLVL.

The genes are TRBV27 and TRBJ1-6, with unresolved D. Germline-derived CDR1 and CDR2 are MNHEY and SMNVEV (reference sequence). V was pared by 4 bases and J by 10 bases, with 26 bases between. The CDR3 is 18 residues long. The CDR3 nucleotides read TGTGCCAGCAGTTCTGGGTTACCGGGCGTTAAGGAGGTGTCACCCCTCCACTTT. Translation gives CASSSGLPGVKEVSPLHF.

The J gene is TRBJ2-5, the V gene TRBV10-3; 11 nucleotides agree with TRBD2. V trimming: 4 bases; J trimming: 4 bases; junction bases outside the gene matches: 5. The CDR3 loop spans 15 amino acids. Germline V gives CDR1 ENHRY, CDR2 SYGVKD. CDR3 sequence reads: CAISGLAGSSETQYF. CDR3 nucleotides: TGTGCCATCAGTGGACTAGCGGGGAGTTCAGAGACCCAGTACTTC.

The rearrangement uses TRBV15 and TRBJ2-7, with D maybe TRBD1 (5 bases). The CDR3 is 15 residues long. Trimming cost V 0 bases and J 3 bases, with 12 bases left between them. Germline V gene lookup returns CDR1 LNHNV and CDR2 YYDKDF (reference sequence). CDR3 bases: TGTGCCACCAGCAGAGAACCGGCAGGGAACTACGAGCAGTACTTC. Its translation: CATSREPAGNYEQYF.